The clone carrying this TCR beta chain came up a few times. The data derive from a study of T cell responses to AZD1222 COVID-19 vaccine. Clones were read by immunoSEQ multiplex PCR, and TCRdb kept only the in-frame ones, dropping some. The repertoire holds roughly 80,000 clones, with roughly nine tenths as singletons. This CDR3 contains 16 residues. With V trimmed by 4 bases and J by 7 bases, 14 bases remained unmatched. Germline lookup yields CDR1 SGHTA and CDR2 FQGNSA. J is TRBJ1-2 and V is TRBV7-2; 8 nucleotides line up with TRBD1. The sequenced sample was peripheral blood, obtained 28 days after the second AZD1222 dose. The TCR comes from an adult who received the AZD1222 COVID-19 vaccine. Here the CDR3 reads CASSWGKGGQAGGYTF. The DNA for the CDR3 is TGTGCCAGCAGCTGGGGCAAGGGGGGACAGGCAGGTGGCTACACCTTC.